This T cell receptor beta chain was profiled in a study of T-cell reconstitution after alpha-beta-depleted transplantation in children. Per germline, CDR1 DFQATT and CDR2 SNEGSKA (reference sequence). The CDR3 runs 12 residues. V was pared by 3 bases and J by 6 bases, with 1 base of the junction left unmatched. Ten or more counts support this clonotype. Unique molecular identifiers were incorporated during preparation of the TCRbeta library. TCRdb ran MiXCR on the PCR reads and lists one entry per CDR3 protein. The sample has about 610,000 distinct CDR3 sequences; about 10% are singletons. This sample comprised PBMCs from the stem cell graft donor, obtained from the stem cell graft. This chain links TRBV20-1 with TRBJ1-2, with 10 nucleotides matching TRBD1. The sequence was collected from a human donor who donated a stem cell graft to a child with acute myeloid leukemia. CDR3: CSARDRGNGYTF. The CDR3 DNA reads TGCAGTGCTAGGGACAGGGGGAATGGCTACACCTTC.